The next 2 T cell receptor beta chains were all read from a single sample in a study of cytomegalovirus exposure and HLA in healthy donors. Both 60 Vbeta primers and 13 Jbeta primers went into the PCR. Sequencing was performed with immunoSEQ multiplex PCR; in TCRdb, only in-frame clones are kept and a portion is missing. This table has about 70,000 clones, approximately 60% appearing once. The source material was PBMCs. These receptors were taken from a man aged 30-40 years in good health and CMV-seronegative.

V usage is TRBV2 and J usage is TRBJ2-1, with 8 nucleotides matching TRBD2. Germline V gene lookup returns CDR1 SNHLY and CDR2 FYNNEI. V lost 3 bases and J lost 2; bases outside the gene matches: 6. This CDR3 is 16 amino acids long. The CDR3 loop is CASSEARGGPYNEQFF. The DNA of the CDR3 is TGTGCCAGCAGTGAGGCTCGGGGGGGGCCCTACAATGAGCAGTTCTTC. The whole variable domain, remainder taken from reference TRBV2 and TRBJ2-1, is EPEVTQTPSHQVTQMGQEVILRCVPISNHLYFYWYRQILGQKVEFLVSFYNNEISEKSEIFDDQFSVERPDGSNFTLKIRSTKLEDSAMYFCASSEARGGPYNEQFFGPGTRLTVL.

CDR3 coding DNA: TGTGCCAGCAGCCAAGCAGGACAGGGGAGAGAGGGCTACACCTTC. The encoded protein is CASSQAGQGREGYTF. The rearrangement joins TRBV4-2 to TRBJ1-2, with 9 bases identical to TRBD1. Per germline, CDR1 LGHNA and CDR2 YNFKEQ. This CDR3 is 15 amino acids long. The V gene end was trimmed by 1 base and the J gene end by 8 bases; junction bases not matched to a gene: 8.